This T cell receptor beta chain was captured in a study of PD-1 blockade in classical Hodgkin lymphoma. TCRdb's table, derived via immunoSEQ multiplex PCR, lists solely in-frame clones and lacks some. The sample lists 31,000 or so clones; 65% to 90% were seen once. Losses at the gene ends were 5 bases for V and 6 bases for J; bases not matched to a gene: 20. Germline V gene sequence: CDR1 SGHAT, CDR2 FQNNGV. The CDR3 runs 19 residues. All the patients suffered relapse after autologous stem cell transplantation, and brentuximab vedotin exposure differed. By magnetic negative selection, CD4+ T cells were purified from thawed PBMCs.

This TCR was sampled from a human donor with classical Hodgkin lymphoma. Specimen: CD4+ T cells from blood, collected at baseline. The genes are TRBV11-2 and TRBJ2-2; the match to TRBD2 covers 8 bases. In DNA, the CDR3 is TGTGCCAGCAGCCCAACCGGGACACTCAAGCGGGAGCGGGCCGGGGAGCTGTTTTTT. Amino acid sequence: CASSPTGTLKRERAGELFF.